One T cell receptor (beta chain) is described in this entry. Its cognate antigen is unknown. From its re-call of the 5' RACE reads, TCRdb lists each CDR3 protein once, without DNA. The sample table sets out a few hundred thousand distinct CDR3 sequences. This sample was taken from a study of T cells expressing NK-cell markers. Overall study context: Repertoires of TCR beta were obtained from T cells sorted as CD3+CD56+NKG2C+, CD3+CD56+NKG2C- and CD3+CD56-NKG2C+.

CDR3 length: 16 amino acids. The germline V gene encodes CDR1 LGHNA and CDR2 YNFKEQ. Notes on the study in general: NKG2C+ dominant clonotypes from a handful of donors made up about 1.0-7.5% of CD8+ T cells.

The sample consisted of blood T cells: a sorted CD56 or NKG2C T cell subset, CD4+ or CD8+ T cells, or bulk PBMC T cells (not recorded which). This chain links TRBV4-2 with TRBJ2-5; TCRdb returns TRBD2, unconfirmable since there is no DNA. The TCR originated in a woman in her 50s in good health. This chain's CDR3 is CASSQGGRDYQETQYF.